This is a list of T cell receptor beta chains from one sample in a study of PD-1 blockade in classical Hodgkin lymphoma. Sequencing was performed with immunoSEQ multiplex PCR; in TCRdb, only in-frame clones are kept and a portion is missing. The table lists around 50,000 clones, about three quarters of them singletons. This specimen consisted of peripheral blood mononuclear cells (PBMCs), obtained before the fourth cycle of nivolumab. Receptors originate from a human donor with classical Hodgkin lymphoma. Each CDR3 is given with its conserved first and last residue. Each record gives: CDR3 protein, CDR3 DNA, J gene, D gene, clone size, V gene. D genes are given only for firm matches. Rows may omit the clone size; those that give it use once, few, many or a size class.

CASSLGPPRAPAKNIQYF | TGTGCCAGCAGCTTGGGACCCCCTCGGGCTCCCGCCAAAAACATTCAGTACTTC | TRBJ2-4 | . | . | TRBV5-6
CASSLEGQSGKGYTF | TGCGCCAGCAGCTTGGAGGGACAGTCCGGGAAGGGCTACACCTTC | TRBJ1-2 | TRBD1 | . | TRBV5-1
CASTFDERTEQFF | TGTGCCAGCACCTTCGACGAGAGGACCGAGCAGTTCTTC | TRBJ2-1 | . | . | TRBV5-6
CASSPWSEGGDGYTF | TGTGCCAGCAGCCCCTGGTCAGAGGGGGGCGATGGCTACACCTTC | TRBJ1-2 | . | . | TRBV6-6
CARSGGQPLNTEAFF | TGTGCCAGAAGCGGGGGACAGCCCCTGAACACTGAAGCTTTCTTT | TRBJ1-1 | TRBD1 | . | TRBV5-3
CASSLLGRGIYGYTF | TGTGCCAGCAGTTTACTCGGGCGAGGAATCTATGGCTACACCTTC | TRBJ1-2 | . | . | TRBV6-5
CASSPGTVYEQYF | TGTGCCAGTAGTCCCGGGACAGTGTACGAGCAGTACTTC | TRBJ2-7 | TRBD1 | . | TRBV19
CASSQVRGRTGYGYTF | TGCGCCAGCAGCCAAGTGAGGGGGCGTACTGGGTATGGCTACACCTTC | TRBJ1-2 | TRBD1 | . | TRBV4-1
CASSKGQAADTQYF | TGTGCCAGCAGTAAAGGGCAGGCCGCAGATACGCAGTATTTT | TRBJ2-3 | . | . | TRBV5-4
CASSSPGLRGYTF | TGTGCCAGCAGCTCGCCAGGGCTAAGGGGCTACACCTTC | TRBJ1-2 | . | . | TRBV5-6
CASSWSGRLPYEQYF | TGTGCCAGCAGCTGGAGCGGGAGGCTCCCCTACGAGCAGTACTTC | TRBJ2-7 | TRBD2 | . | TRBV7-8
CASSYSAGELFF | TGTGCCAGCAGTTACTCTGCCGGGGAGCTGTTTTTT | TRBJ2-2 | . | . | TRBV6-6
CASSLLPGPNYGYTF | TGTGCCAGCAGTTTATTACCTGGACCGAACTATGGCTACACCTTC | TRBJ1-2 | . | . | TRBV27
CASNEQVSYEQYF | TGTGCCAGCAACGAACAGGTTTCCTACGAGCAGTACTTC | TRBJ2-7 | . | once | TRBV2
CASSQRAISTDTQYF | TGCGCCAGCAGCCAACGGGCTATAAGCACAGATACGCAGTATTTT | TRBJ2-3 | . | . | TRBV4-3
CASSKEAGVYFRPSTDTQYF | TGTGCCAGCAGCAAAGAAGCGGGAGTCTACTTTCGACCTAGCACAGATACGCAGTATTTT | TRBJ2-3 | . | . | TRBV21-1
CASSPGWGEKLFF | TGTGCCAGCAGTCCGGGCTGGGGTGAAAAACTGTTTTTT | TRBJ1-4 | . | . | TRBV28
CASSLQGADYGYTF | TGTGCCAGCAGTTTACAAGGGGCGGACTATGGCTACACCTTC | TRBJ1-2 | . | . | TRBV28
CASSLKEGRQVSYEQYF | TGTGCCAGCAGCTTAAAAGAGGGAAGACAGGTATCCTACGAGCAGTACTTC | TRBJ2-7 | . | . | TRBV7-8
CASSLAKNQPQHF | TGTGCCAGCAGCTTAGCAAAGAATCAGCCCCAGCATTTT | TRBJ1-5 | . | few | TRBV7-9